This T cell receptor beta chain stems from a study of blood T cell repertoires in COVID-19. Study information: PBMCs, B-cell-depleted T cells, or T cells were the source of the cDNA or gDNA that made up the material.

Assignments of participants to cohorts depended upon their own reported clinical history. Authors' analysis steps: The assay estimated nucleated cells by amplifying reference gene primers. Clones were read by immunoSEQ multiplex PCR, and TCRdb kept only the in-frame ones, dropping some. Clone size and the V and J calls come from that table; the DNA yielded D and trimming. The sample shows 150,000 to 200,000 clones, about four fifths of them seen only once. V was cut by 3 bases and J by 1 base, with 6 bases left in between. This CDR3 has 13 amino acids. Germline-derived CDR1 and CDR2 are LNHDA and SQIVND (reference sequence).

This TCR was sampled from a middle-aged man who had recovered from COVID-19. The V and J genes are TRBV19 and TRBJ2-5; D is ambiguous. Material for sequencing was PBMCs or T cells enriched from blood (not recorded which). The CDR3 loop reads CASSIWSQETQYF. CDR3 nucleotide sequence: TGTGCCAGTAGTATCTGGAGCCAAGAGACCCAGTACTTC.